A selection of T cell receptor beta chains follows, all from one sample in a study of molecular identifiers for immune sequencing clone quantification. From the PCR reads, TCRdb called clonotypes with MiXCR, one entry per CDR3 protein. The data show approximately 590,000 distinct CDR3 sequences, 25% seen once. The sample was naive CD8+ T cells from blood, with Jurkat cell RNA spiked in. These receptors were taken from a human donor in good health. Some libraries in this study had Jurkat cell RNA spiked in. Both conserved end residues are part of each CDR3. The order of the fields is clone size, D gene, J gene, CDR3 length, V gene, CDR3 protein, CDR3 DNA. A D gene is named only where the DNA matches it firmly. Clone size is shown for a subset of rows, as once, few, many or a class of expanded clone.

abundance: .; d_gene: TRBD1; j_gene: TRBJ2-7; len: 14; v_gene: TRBV13; CDR3aa: CASSPRQGPYERYF; CDR3nt: TGTGCCAGCAGCCCACGACAGGGTCCCTACGAGCGGTACTTC
abundance: few; d_gene: .; j_gene: TRBJ2-2; len: 18; v_gene: TRBV30; CDR3aa: CAWSGGWGARANTGELFF; CDR3nt: TGTGCCTGGAGCGGGGGATGGGGCGCGCGGGCGAACACCGGGGAGCTGTTTTTT
abundance: few; d_gene: .; j_gene: TRBJ2-1; len: 15; v_gene: TRBV20-1; CDR3aa: CSARSQGFSYNEQFF; CDR3nt: TGCAGTGCTAGATCACAGGGCTTCTCCTACAATGAGCAGTTCTTC
abundance: many; d_gene: TRBD1; j_gene: TRBJ2-4; len: 14; v_gene: TRBV12-3/TRBV12-4; CDR3aa: CASSMGQGGNIQYF; CDR3nt: TGTGCCAGCAGCATGGGACAGGGCGGAAACATTCAGTACTTC
abundance: few; d_gene: TRBD1; j_gene: TRBJ1-2; len: 17; v_gene: TRBV2; CDR3aa: CASIRWGPDRDNYGYTF; CDR3nt: TGTGCCAGCATTAGGTGGGGCCCAGACAGGGATAACTATGGCTACACCTTC
abundance: .; d_gene: .; j_gene: TRBJ2-1; len: 11; v_gene: TRBV28; CDR3aa: CASSLSDEQFF; CDR3nt: TGTGCCAGCAGTTTGTCCGATGAGCAGTTCTTC
abundance: .; d_gene: .; j_gene: TRBJ1-5; len: 14; v_gene: TRBV20-1; CDR3aa: CSARRWDINQPQHF; CDR3nt: TGCAGTGCTCGCCGGTGGGACATAAATCAGCCCCAGCATTTT
abundance: .; d_gene: .; j_gene: TRBJ2-6; len: 17; v_gene: TRBV7-9; CDR3aa: CASSTRLGNSGANVLTF; CDR3nt: TGTGCCAGCAGCACCCGCTTGGGGAATAGTGGGGCCAACGTCCTGACTTTC
abundance: .; d_gene: TRBD1; j_gene: TRBJ1-2; len: 14; v_gene: TRBV19; CDR3aa: CASSIARDSYGYTF; CDR3nt: TGTGCCAGTAGTATAGCCCGGGACAGCTATGGCTACACCTTC
abundance: many; d_gene: .; j_gene: TRBJ2-7; len: 15; v_gene: TRBV14; CDR3aa: CASSQGRPEWYEQYF; CDR3nt: TGTGCCAGCAGCCAAGGTCGGCCAGAGTGGTACGAGCAGTACTTC
abundance: few; d_gene: .; j_gene: TRBJ1-5; len: 14; v_gene: TRBV10-2; CDR3aa: CASSDVGDLQPQHF; CDR3nt: TGCGCCAGCAGTGACGTCGGGGATCTTCAGCCCCAGCATTTT
abundance: many; d_gene: .; j_gene: TRBJ2-5; len: 14; v_gene: TRBV5-6; CDR3aa: CASSFLHARETQYF; CDR3nt: TGTGCCAGCAGCTTTCTTCACGCACGAGAGACCCAGTACTTC
abundance: once; d_gene: .; j_gene: TRBJ1-1; len: 16; v_gene: TRBV4-3; CDR3aa: CASSQDLTGVNTEAFF; CDR3nt: TGCGCCAGCAGCCAAGATCTGACCGGAGTGAACACTGAAGCTTTCTTT
abundance: .; d_gene: .; j_gene: TRBJ2-3; len: 15; v_gene: TRBV7-8; CDR3aa: CASIPGVGDPDTQYF; CDR3nt: TGTGCCAGCATCCCGGGGGTGGGGGACCCAGATACGCAGTATTTT
abundance: .; d_gene: TRBD1; j_gene: TRBJ2-5; len: 15; v_gene: TRBV19; CDR3aa: CATNPQTGTEETQYF; CDR3nt: TGTGCCACTAATCCCCAAACCGGGACAGAAGAGACCCAGTACTTC
abundance: many; d_gene: .; j_gene: TRBJ1-5; len: 12; v_gene: TRBV5-5; CDR3aa: CASSLGGMTQHF; CDR3nt: TGTGCCAGCAGCTTGGGAGGTATGACCCAGCATTTT
abundance: many; d_gene: TRBD1; j_gene: TRBJ2-7; len: 15; v_gene: TRBV12-3/TRBV12-4; CDR3aa: CASSDGTGGSYEQYF; CDR3nt: TGTGCCAGCAGCGATGGGACAGGGGGTTCCTACGAGCAGTACTTC
abundance: many; d_gene: .; j_gene: TRBJ2-1; len: 13; v_gene: TRBV13; CDR3aa: CASSFRSLNEQFF; CDR3nt: TGTGCCAGCAGCTTTCGCAGTTTAAATGAGCAGTTCTTC
abundance: .; d_gene: .; j_gene: TRBJ1-1; len: 12; v_gene: TRBV28; CDR3aa: CASSLGGVVTFF; CDR3nt: TGTGCCAGCAGTTTAGGGGGCGTTGTAACTTTCTTT
abundance: .; d_gene: .; j_gene: TRBJ2-1; len: 12; v_gene: TRBV30; CDR3aa: CAWSQLNNEQFF; CDR3nt: TGTGCCTGGAGTCAACTTAACAATGAGCAGTTCTTC
abundance: many; d_gene: TRBD2; j_gene: TRBJ2-3; len: 16; v_gene: TRBV9; CDR3aa: CASSEGVAGTTDTQYF; CDR3nt: TGTGCCAGCAGCGAGGGGGTAGCGGGGACCACAGATACGCAGTATTTT
abundance: few; d_gene: .; j_gene: TRBJ1-4; len: 15; v_gene: TRBV6-5; CDR3aa: CASSYSGVEHGKLFF; CDR3nt: TGTGCCAGCAGTTACTCTGGGGTTGAGCATGGAAAACTGTTTTTT
abundance: .; d_gene: .; j_gene: TRBJ2-1; len: 15; v_gene: TRBV12-3/TRBV12-4; CDR3aa: CASSSREGIYNGQFF; CDR3nt: TGTGCCAGCAGTTCTCGGGAAGGGATCTACAATGGGCAGTTCTTC
abundance: many; d_gene: TRBD1; j_gene: TRBJ1-1; len: 13; v_gene: TRBV30; CDR3aa: CAGDRPPGTEAFF; CDR3nt: TGTGCCGGGGACAGGCCCCCGGGCACTGAAGCTTTCTTT
abundance: few; d_gene: .; j_gene: TRBJ1-1; len: 13; v_gene: TRBV4-3; CDR3aa: CASSQLPGAEAFF; CDR3nt: TGCGCCAGCAGCCAACTACCGGGGGCTGAAGCTTTCTTT
abundance: few; d_gene: .; j_gene: TRBJ1-1; len: 17; v_gene: TRBV5-6; CDR3aa: CASSGFNPGGFSTEAFF; CDR3nt: TGTGCCAGCAGCGGGTTTAATCCGGGCGGTTTCTCTACTGAAGCTTTCTTT
abundance: many; d_gene: .; j_gene: TRBJ2-3; len: 16; v_gene: TRBV7-2; CDR3aa: CASSPSVGGYTDTQYF; CDR3nt: TGTGCCAGCAGCCCAAGTGTTGGCGGGTACACAGATACGCAGTATTTT
abundance: many; d_gene: .; j_gene: TRBJ1-1; len: 14; v_gene: TRBV7-6; CDR3aa: CASSPEPLGTEAFF; CDR3nt: TGTGCCAGCAGCCCCGAACCCCTAGGCACTGAAGCTTTCTTT
abundance: .; d_gene: .; j_gene: TRBJ2-7; len: 17; v_gene: TRBV14; CDR3aa: CASSRPTGWGESYEQYF; CDR3nt: TGTGCCAGCAGCCGCCCCACAGGGTGGGGGGAATCCTACGAGCAGTACTTC
abundance: .; d_gene: TRBD1; j_gene: TRBJ1-3; len: 18; v_gene: TRBV7-9; CDR3aa: CACSYTEGQGAAGNTIYF; CDR3nt: TGTGCCTGCAGTTACACCGAGGGACAGGGGGCAGCTGGAAACACCATATATTTT
abundance: many; d_gene: .; j_gene: TRBJ1-6; len: 12; v_gene: TRBV5-4; CDR3aa: CASRAYNSPLHF; CDR3nt: TGTGCCAGCAGAGCGTATAATTCACCCCTCCACTTT
abundance: .; d_gene: .; j_gene: TRBJ2-3; len: 13; v_gene: TRBV30; CDR3aa: CAWSGGPWDTQYF; CDR3nt: TGTGCCTGGAGTGGTGGGCCTTGGGATACGCAGTATTTT
abundance: many; d_gene: .; j_gene: TRBJ1-1; len: 12; v_gene: TRBV24-1; CDR3aa: CATSDLTGEAFF; CDR3nt: TGTGCCACCAGTGATTTGACAGGAGAAGCTTTCTTT
abundance: .; d_gene: .; j_gene: TRBJ2-2; len: 16; v_gene: TRBV9; CDR3aa: CASSVGEGYGGGELFF; CDR3nt: TGTGCCAGCAGCGTAGGGGAAGGTTATGGCGGCGGGGAGCTGTTTTTT
abundance: .; d_gene: .; j_gene: TRBJ2-7; len: 15; v_gene: TRBV12-3/TRBV12-4; CDR3aa: CASSLGGEISFEQYF; CDR3nt: TGTGCCAGCAGTTTAGGTGGGGAAATATCCTTCGAGCAGTACTTC
abundance: many; d_gene: .; j_gene: TRBJ2-7; len: 13; v_gene: TRBV6-5; CDR3aa: CASSYGTTREQYF; CDR3nt: TGTGCCAGCAGTTACGGGACCACCCGGGAGCAGTACTTC
abundance: few; d_gene: TRBD1; j_gene: TRBJ2-7; len: 15; v_gene: TRBV30; CDR3aa: CAWSPRDRVSYEQYF; CDR3nt: TGTGCCTGGAGTCCAAGGGACAGGGTATCCTACGAGCAGTACTTC
abundance: many; d_gene: .; j_gene: TRBJ1-1; len: 16; v_gene: TRBV6-2/TRBV6-3; CDR3aa: CASSPVFGDRNTEAFF; CDR3nt: TGTGCCAGCAGTCCCGTGTTTGGGGATAGGAACACTGAAGCTTTCTTT
abundance: few; d_gene: TRBD1; j_gene: TRBJ2-3; len: 15; v_gene: TRBV27; CDR3aa: CASSPLQGGTDTQYF; CDR3nt: TGTGCCAGCAGTCCACTACAGGGGGGCACAGATACGCAGTATTTT
abundance: many; d_gene: TRBD2; j_gene: TRBJ2-1; len: 16; v_gene: TRBV11-2; CDR3aa: CASSLRLAGLGNEQFF; CDR3nt: TGTGCCAGCAGCTTGAGACTAGCGGGGTTGGGCAATGAGCAGTTCTTC